These 16 T cell receptor beta chains originate from one sample sequenced in a study of T cells in localized non-small cell lung cancer. Generated by immunoSEQ multiplex PCR, the TCRdb table keeps only in-frame clones and is missing some. The table lists 20,000 to 25,000 clones, around 84% of them singletons. The specimen was peripheral blood, collected before any cancer treatment. The receptors derive from a man between 40 and 70 years old with stage I lung adenocarcinoma.

This clone has a single count. Other DNA sequences in this specimen translate into the identical CDR3. The rearrangement uses TRBV4-3 and TRBJ2-6; 8 bases align to TRBD2. This CDR3 has 15 residues. The V and J ends lost 4 bases and 4 bases, in that order; junction bases with no gene match: 3. The germline gives CDR1 LGHNA, CDR2 YSLEER. The CDR3 nucleotides are TGCGCCAGCAGCCCGGGGGGGTGGGGGGCCAACGTCCTGACTTTC. Amino acid sequence: CASSPGGWGANVLTF.

V is TRBV5-1 and J is TRBJ1-4; 9 bases match TRBD1. The germline CDR1 and CDR2 sequences are SGHRS and YFSETQ. Trimming at V came to 0 bases and at J to 4 bases, leaving 4 bases not matched to a gene. The CDR3 is made up of 16 amino acids. The CDR3 nucleotides are TGCGCCAGCAGCTTGGTCGGGACAGGGTATAATGAAAAACTGTTTTTT. It translates to CASSLVGTGYNEKLFF.

This clone was detected only once. The rearrangement uses TRBV7-2 and TRBJ2-7; D possibly matches TRBD1 or TRBD2 (5 bases each). CDR1 and CDR2 from the germline V gene are SGHTA and FQGNSA. This CDR3 has 14 residues. V was pared by 2 bases and J by 5 bases, with 13 bases between. This chain's CDR3 is CASSLSQGPDEQYF. CDR3 nucleotides: TGTGCCAGCAGCTTAAGCCAGGGACCCGACGAGCAGTACTTC.

V gene TRBV5-1 combines with J gene TRBJ2-5; TRBD2 matches 7 bases. Germline CDR1 SGHRS, CDR2 YFSETQ. The CDR3 totals 14 residues. Trimming took 4 bases from V and 3 from J; bases not matched to a gene: 6. The CDR3: CASSREGLKETQYF. Here the CDR3 DNA reads TGCGCCAGCAGCAGGGAGGGGTTAAAAGAGACCCAGTACTTC.

The chain employs TRBV2 and TRBJ1-2; D is unresolved. Deletions cut 4 bases from V and 0 bases from J, with 6 bases between. The CDR3 covers 13 residues. CDR1 SNHLY and CDR2 FYNNEI come from the germline V gene. CDR3: CASSGTANYGYTF. CDR3 nucleotides: TGTGCCAGCAGTGGGACCGCTAACTATGGCTACACCTTC.

The CDR3 sequence is CASGLANRVANIQYF. The CDR3 nucleotides are TGTGCTAGTGGTTTGGCGAATCGGGTGGCGAACATTCAGTACTTC. The chain links TRBV12-5 to TRBJ2-4; unclear D gene. CDR3 length: 15 residues. Looked up from germline, CDR1 is LGHNT and CDR2 is FRNRAP. Between the trimmed V and J ends, which lost 1 base and 7 bases, there was a span of 14 bases.

The V call is TRBV18, the J call TRBJ1-1; unclear D gene. V gave up 4 bases and J gave up 6 bases, with 12 bases separating them. This CDR3 spans 13 amino acids. Per germline, CDR1 KGHSH and CDR2 LQKENI. The DNA for the CDR3 is TGTGCCAGCTCACTAGGGCCAGCAGCTGAAGCTTTCTTT. Amino acids: CASSLGPAAEAFF.

The chain couples TRBV6-5 to TRBJ2-1, with 10 bases aligning to TRBD2. There are 14 residues in the CDR3. V shed 6 bases and J 7 bases; nucleotides not matched to a gene: 6. Germline CDR1 MNHEY, CDR2 SVGAGI. CDR3 sequence: CASRVAGGRNEQFF. The CDR3 nucleotides read TGTGCCAGCAGGGTAGCGGGGGGCCGTAATGAGCAGTTCTTC.

This chain links TRBV7-9 with TRBJ2-7, with D unresolved. Per the germline V gene, CDR1 is SEHNR and CDR2 is FQNEAQ (reference sequence). The CDR3 loop spans 13 amino acids. Between the trimmed V and J ends, which lost 1 base and 0 bases, there was a span of 4 bases. CDR3 region: CASSLVFSYEQYF. CDR3 nucleotides: TGTGCCAGCAGCTTAGTTTTCTCCTACGAGCAGTACTTC.

The chain uses TRBV2 and TRBJ2-4; weak D call: TRBD2 (6 bases). Germline V gene sequence: CDR1 SNHLY, CDR2 FYNNEI. CDR3 length equals 13 residues. V was cut by 7 bases and J by 6 bases, with 13 bases left in between. Written as DNA, the CDR3 is TGTGCCAGCACGGGGGATGAGGGAAACATTCAGTACTTC. This gives the protein CASTGDEGNIQYF.

V usage is TRBV2 and J usage is TRBJ2-2; 10 nucleotides agree with TRBD1. Germline CDR1 and CDR2: SNHLY and FYNNEI. This CDR3 is 14 amino acids long. V lost 7 bases and J lost 6; bases outside the gene matches: 5. The CDR3: CASNRQGAAGELFF. The CDR3 DNA sequence: TGTGCCAGCAACCGACAGGGGGCGGCCGGGGAGCTGTTTTTT.

V usage is TRBV7-9 and J usage is TRBJ2-1; maybe TRBD1 (6 bases). The germline V and J ends were trimmed by 1 base and 0 bases, with 10 bases remaining between them. CDR1 and CDR2 from the germline V gene are SEHNR and FQNEAQ (reference sequence). This CDR3 spans 16 amino acids. The CDR3: CASSLESRGSYNEQFF. The DNA of the CDR3 is TGTGCCAGCAGCTTAGAAAGCAGGGGCTCCTACAATGAGCAGTTCTTC.

This chain uses TRBV28 with TRBJ1-1, with D perhaps TRBD1 (6 bases). V shed 3 bases and J shed 2 bases, with 10 bases lying between them. From germline, CDR1 is MDHEN and CDR2 SYDVKM. CDR3 length equals 14 residues. CDR3 bases: TGTGCCAGCAGTTTGGTGGACAGCAACACTGAAGCTTTCTTT. It translates to CASSLVDSNTEAFF.

This chain connects TRBV19 to TRBJ2-2, with D perhaps TRBD1 or TRBD2 (5 bases each). The CDR3 length is 15 residues. V was clipped by 4 bases and J by 4 bases, with 13 bases between them. Germline V gives CDR1 LNHDA, CDR2 SQIVND (reference sequence). DNA of the CDR3: TGTGCCAGTAGTAGACGGGACGGATTCACCGGGGAGCTGTTTTTT. Residues: CASSRRDGFTGELFF.

V and J are TRBV9 and TRBJ2-3; D not certain. The CDR3 is 15 residues long. Per the germline V gene, CDR1 is SGDLS and CDR2 is YYNGEE. The V end was cut by 4 bases, the J end by 2 bases, with 14 bases between. This CDR3 is CASSPTASTTDTQYF. In DNA form, the CDR3 reads TGTGCCAGCAGCCCAACGGCGTCGACCACAGATACGCAGTATTTT.

V usage is TRBV27 and J usage is TRBJ2-5; D is undetermined. The CDR3 runs to 13 residues. Per germline, CDR1 MNHEY and CDR2 SMNVEV (reference sequence). Trimming left V 2 bases short and J 3 bases short, with 7 bases between. CDR3 residues: CASSLKTEETQYF. As DNA, the CDR3 is TGTGCCAGCAGTTTAAAGACGGAAGAGACCCAGTACTTC.